The sample holds many counts of the clone carrying this TCR beta chain. Every sample had a minimum of 6 million PBMCs isolated. The data originate from a study of blood T cells in healthy people across ages. The CDR3 contains 15 residues. Germline lookup yields CDR1 MNHEY and CDR2 SVGEGT. The V and J ends lost 2 bases and 4 bases respectively, with 14 bases between them. Primed by a sample-barcoded 5' primer and a J-beta primer mix, a second PCR proceeded for roughly 7 to 12 cycles. TCRdb redid the calling of the 5' RACE reads with MiXCR, one entry per CDR3 protein. The sample records around 870,000 distinct CDR3 sequences, roughly 26% being singletons.

This TCR came from a woman aged 80 or older in good health. What was sequenced was blood. V usage is TRBV6-2 or TRBV6-3 and J usage is TRBJ2-5; D unresolved. In nucleotides, the CDR3 is TGTGCCAGCAGTTACCCAGACCGGTCTGGAGAGACCCAGTACTTC. Its protein is CASSYPDRSGETQYF.